The TCR beta chain under discussion was sequenced for a study of blood T cell repertoires in COVID-19. At the level of the study: Sources were T cells, B-cell-depleted T cells, or PBMCs; the material itself was cDNA or gDNA.

CDR1 and CDR2 from the germline V gene are MNHEY and SMNVEV (reference sequence). Trimming removed 3 bases from V and 6 bases from J, with 12 bases in between. This CDR3 spans 14 amino acids. Under the authors' procedure: Estimation of nucleated cell counts relied on the amplification of reference gene primers. Measured with immunoSEQ multiplex PCR; TCRdb has only the in-frame clones, and not every one. V and J calls and clone size are as listed in that table; D and trimming were resolved from the DNA. The table has roughly 300,000 clones, approximately 83% seen once. The V gene is TRBV27, the J gene TRBJ1-5, with D maybe TRBD1 (5 bases). The sequence was collected from a woman aged 45-59 years who had recovered from COVID-19. Sequencing used peripheral blood. CDR3 in DNA: TGTGCCAGCAGTTTCGGGGGAGTGGGTCAGCCCCAGCATTTT. Translating gives CASSFGGVGQPQHF.